This TCR beta chain was identified in a study of metastatic and nonmetastatic thyroid tumors. Study-level information: For malignant and benign thyroid patients, tumor or nodule tissue and blood were the sources whose repertoires were compared. Study-level findings and limits: It was reportedly found that TCR beta diversity was significantly higher in malignant thyroid tumors than in benign nodules, a difference seen in both blood and tumor samples.

Under the authors' procedure: Construction of a distant-metastasis classifier for papillary thyroid cancer relied on CDR3 differences across clinicopathological groups. Using MiXCR, TCRdb reanalyzed the PCR reads. The V and J calls, along with clone size, are taken from TCRdb and not from the paper's own processing. The sample holds roughly 20,000 clones; approximately 16% are singletons and the top ten take roughly 21%. This clone was found many times. The antigen is unknown. Prior to thyroid surgery, none of the patients had received any treatment. This receptor was identified in a male donor with papillary thyroid cancer or a benign thyroid nodule (not recorded which). Some clones in this sample may be carry-over from other donors' samples. The sample was blood.

In DNA, the CDR3 is TGCAGTGCTAGAGATTGGGGGAGACAAGAGACCCAGTACTTC. Amino acid sequence: CSARDWGRQETQYF. The chain recombines TRBV20-1 with TRBJ2-5; D possibly uses TRBD1 or TRBD2 (5 bases each). CDR3 length equals 14 residues. Trimming pared 0 bases from V and 2 bases from J, leaving 10 bases between. CDR1 is DFQATT and CDR2 is SNEGSKA in the germline V gene (reference sequence).